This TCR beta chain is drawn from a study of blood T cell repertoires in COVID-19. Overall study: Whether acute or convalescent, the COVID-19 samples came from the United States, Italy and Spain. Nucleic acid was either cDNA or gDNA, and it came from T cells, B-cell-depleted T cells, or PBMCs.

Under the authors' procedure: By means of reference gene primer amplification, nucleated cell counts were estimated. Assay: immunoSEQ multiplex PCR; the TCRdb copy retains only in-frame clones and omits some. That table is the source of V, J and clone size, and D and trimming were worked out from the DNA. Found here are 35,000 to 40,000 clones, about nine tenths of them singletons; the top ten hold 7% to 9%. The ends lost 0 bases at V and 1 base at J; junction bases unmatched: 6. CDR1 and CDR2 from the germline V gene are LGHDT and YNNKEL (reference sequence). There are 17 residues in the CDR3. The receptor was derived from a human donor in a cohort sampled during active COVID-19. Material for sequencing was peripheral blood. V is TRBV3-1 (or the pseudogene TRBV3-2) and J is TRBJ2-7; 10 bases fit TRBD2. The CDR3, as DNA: TGTGCCAGCAGCCAAGATCTAAGAGCGGGAGGGTCCTACGAGCAGTACTTC. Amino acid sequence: CASSQDLRAGGSYEQYF.